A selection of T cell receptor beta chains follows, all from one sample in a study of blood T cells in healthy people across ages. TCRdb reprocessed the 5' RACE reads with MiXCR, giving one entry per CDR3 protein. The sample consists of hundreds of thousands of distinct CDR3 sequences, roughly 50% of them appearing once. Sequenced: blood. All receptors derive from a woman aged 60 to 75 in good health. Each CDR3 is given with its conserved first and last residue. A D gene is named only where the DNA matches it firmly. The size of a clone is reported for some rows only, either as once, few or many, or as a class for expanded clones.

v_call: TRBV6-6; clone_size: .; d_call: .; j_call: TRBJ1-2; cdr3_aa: CASDPPGSIYGYTF; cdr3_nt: TGTGCCAGCGATCCGCCAGGTTCAATCTATGGCTACACCTTC
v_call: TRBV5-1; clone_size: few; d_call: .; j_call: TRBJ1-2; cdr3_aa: CASSLEVTPTNYGYTF; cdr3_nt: TGCGCCAGCAGCTTGGAGGTGACACCAACTAACTATGGCTACACCTTC
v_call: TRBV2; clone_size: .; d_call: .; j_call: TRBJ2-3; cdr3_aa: CASIYTDTQYF; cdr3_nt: TGTGCCAGCATTTACACAGATACGCAGTATTTT
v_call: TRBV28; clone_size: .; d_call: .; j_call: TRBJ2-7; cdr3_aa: CASRGAVYEQYF; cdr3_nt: TGTGCCAGCAGGGGGGCCGTCTACGAGCAGTACTTC
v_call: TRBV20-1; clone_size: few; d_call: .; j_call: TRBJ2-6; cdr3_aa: CSALPDSSGANVLTF; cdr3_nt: TGCAGTGCCCTACCGGACTCCTCTGGGGCCAACGTCCTGACTTTC
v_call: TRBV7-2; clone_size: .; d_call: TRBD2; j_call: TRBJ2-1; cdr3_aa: CASSSSSGRVYNEQFF; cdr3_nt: TGTGCCAGCAGCTCCTCTAGCGGGAGGGTCTACAATGAGCAGTTCTTC
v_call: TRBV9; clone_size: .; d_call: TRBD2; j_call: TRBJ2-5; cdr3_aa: CASTLAGVEETQYF; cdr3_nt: TGTGCCAGCACCCTAGCGGGAGTGGAAGAGACCCAGTACTTC
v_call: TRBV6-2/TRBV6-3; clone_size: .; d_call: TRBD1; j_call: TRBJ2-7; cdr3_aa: CASSYPRRDSPYEQYF; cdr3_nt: TGTGCCAGCAGTTACCCACGCCGGGACAGTCCCTACGAGCAGTACTTC
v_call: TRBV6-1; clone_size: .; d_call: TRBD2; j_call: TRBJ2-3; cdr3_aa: CASSEGLGVHYTQYF; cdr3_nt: TGTGCCAGCAGTGAGGGACTAGGGGTACACTATACGCAGTATTTT
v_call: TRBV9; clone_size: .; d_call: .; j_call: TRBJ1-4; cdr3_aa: CASGTDEKLFF; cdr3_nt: TGTGCCAGCGGGACGGATGAAAAACTGTTTTTT
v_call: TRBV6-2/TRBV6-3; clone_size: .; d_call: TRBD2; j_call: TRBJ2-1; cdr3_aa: CASKVAGGPAEQFF; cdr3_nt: TGTGCCAGCAAAGTTGCGGGAGGGCCCGCTGAGCAGTTCTTC
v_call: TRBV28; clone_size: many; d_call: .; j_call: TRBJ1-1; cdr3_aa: CASSLRAQNTEAFF; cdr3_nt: TGTGCCAGCAGTTTAAGGGCCCAGAACACTGAAGCTTTCTTT
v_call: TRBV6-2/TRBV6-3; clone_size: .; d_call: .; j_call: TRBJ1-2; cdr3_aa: CASNPPGPGDGYTF; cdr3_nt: TGTGCCAGCAACCCTCCTGGACCTGGCGATGGCTACACCTTC
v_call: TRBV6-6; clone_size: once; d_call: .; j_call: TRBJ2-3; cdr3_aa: CASSSPRVSTDTQYF; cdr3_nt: TGTGCCAGCAGTTCGCCGCGCGTTAGCACAGATACGCAGTATTTT
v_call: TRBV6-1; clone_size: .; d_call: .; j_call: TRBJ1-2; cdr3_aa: CASSEPGPQGSGYTF; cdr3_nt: TGTGCCAGCAGTGAACCAGGACCACAAGGGAGTGGCTACACCTTC
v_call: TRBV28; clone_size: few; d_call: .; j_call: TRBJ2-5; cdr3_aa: CASATTGIRKTQYF; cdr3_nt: TGTGCCAGCGCAACTACAGGGATTAGGAAGACCCAGTACTTC
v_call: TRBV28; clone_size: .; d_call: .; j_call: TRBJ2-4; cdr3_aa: CASSSQLPWDIQYF; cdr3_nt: TGTGCCAGCAGTTCACAGTTACCATGGGACATTCAGTACTTC
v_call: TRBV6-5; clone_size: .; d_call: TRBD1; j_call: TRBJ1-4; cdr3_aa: CASSSTDRRNEKLFF; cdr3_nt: TGTGCCAGCAGTTCTACGGACAGGAGGAATGAAAAACTGTTTTTT
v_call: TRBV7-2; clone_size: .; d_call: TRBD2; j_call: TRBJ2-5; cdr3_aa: CASSLYRSGETQYF; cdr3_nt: TGTGCCAGCAGCTTATACCGTAGCGGGGAGACCCAGTACTTC
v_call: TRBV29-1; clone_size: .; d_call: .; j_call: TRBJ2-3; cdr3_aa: CSVRAGRGDTQYF; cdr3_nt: TGCAGCGTTAGGGCAGGGAGAGGAGATACGCAGTATTTT
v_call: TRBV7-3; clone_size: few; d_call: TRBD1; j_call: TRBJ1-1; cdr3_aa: CASSQGGGPEAFF; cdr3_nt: TGTGCCAGCAGCCAGGGGGGGGGGCCCGAAGCTTTCTTT
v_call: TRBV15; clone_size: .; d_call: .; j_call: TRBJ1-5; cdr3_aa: CATSSRGRASNQPQHF; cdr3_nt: TGTGCCACCAGCAGCAGGGGACGGGCTAGCAATCAGCCCCAGCATTTT
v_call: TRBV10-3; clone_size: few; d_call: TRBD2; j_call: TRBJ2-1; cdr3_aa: CAILAGVRNEQFF; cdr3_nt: TGTGCCATCTTGGCGGGAGTTAGGAATGAGCAGTTCTTC
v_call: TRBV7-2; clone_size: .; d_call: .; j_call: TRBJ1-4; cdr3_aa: CASGRRGTNEKLFF; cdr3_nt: TGTGCCAGCGGCAGGAGGGGAACTAATGAAAAACTGTTTTTT
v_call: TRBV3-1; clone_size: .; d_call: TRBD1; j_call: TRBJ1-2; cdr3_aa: CASSLGQGSVGSYTF; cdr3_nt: TGTGCCAGCAGCCTCGGACAGGGGTCGGTAGGGAGCTACACCTTC
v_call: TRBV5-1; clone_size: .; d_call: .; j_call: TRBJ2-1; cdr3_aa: CASSVTSYNEQFF; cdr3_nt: TGCGCCAGCAGCGTGACTAGCTACAATGAGCAGTTCTTC
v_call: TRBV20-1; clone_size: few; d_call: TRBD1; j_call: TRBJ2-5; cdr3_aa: CSANMGQGGETQYF; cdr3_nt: TGCAGTGCTAATATGGGACAGGGGGGAGAGACCCAGTACTTC
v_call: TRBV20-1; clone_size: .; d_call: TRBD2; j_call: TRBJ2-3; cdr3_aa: CSAPVAGDGTDTQYF; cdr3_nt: TGCAGTGCTCCAGTTGCGGGAGATGGGACAGATACGCAGTATTTT
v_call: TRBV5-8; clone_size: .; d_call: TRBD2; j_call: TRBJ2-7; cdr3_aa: CTSSIASGASYEQYF; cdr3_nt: TGTACCAGCAGCATCGCTAGCGGGGCCTCCTACGAGCAGTACTTC
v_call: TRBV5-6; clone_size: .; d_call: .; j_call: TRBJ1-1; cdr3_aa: CASSFVVPGESTEAFF; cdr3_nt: TGTGCCAGCAGCTTTGTCGTCCCGGGGGAGAGCACTGAAGCTTTCTTT
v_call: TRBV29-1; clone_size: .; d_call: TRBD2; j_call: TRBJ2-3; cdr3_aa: CSVDDGGGDTQYF; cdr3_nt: TGCAGCGTTGACGACGGGGGGGGAGATACGCAGTATTTT
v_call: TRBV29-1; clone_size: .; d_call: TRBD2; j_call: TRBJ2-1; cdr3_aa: CSVGTSGSINEQFF; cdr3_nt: TGCAGCGTTGGGACCAGCGGGAGCATCAATGAGCAGTTCTTC
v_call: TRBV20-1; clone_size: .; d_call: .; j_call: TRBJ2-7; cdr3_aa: CSLYSGHEQYF; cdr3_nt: TGCAGCCTTTACTCGGGCCATGAGCAGTACTTC
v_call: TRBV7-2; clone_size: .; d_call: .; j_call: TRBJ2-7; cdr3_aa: CASSRRPVRDYEQYF; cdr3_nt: TGTGCCAGCAGCCGCCGGCCCGTACGCGACTACGAGCAGTACTTC
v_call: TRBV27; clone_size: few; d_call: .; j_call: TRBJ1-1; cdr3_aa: CASSLESGMETEAFF; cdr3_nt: TGTGCCAGCAGTTTAGAGTCAGGGATGGAGACTGAAGCTTTCTTT
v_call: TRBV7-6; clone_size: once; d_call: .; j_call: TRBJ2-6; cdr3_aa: CASSSSTGANVLTF; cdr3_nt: TGTGCCAGCAGCTCCTCGACTGGGGCCAACGTCCTGACTTTC
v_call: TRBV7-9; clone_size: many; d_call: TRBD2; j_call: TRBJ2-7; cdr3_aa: CASSLALAGPYEQYF; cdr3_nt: TGTGCCAGCAGCTTAGCTCTAGCGGGACCCTACGAGCAGTACTTC
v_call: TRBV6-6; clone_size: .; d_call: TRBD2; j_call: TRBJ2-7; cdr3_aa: CASSYSGGRSSYEQYF; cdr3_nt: TGTGCCAGCAGTTACTCGGGCGGGAGGAGCTCCTACGAGCAGTACTTC
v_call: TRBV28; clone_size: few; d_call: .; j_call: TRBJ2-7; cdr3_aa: CASSDSYRYEQYF; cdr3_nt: TGTGCCAGCAGTGACTCCTACCGCTACGAGCAGTACTTC